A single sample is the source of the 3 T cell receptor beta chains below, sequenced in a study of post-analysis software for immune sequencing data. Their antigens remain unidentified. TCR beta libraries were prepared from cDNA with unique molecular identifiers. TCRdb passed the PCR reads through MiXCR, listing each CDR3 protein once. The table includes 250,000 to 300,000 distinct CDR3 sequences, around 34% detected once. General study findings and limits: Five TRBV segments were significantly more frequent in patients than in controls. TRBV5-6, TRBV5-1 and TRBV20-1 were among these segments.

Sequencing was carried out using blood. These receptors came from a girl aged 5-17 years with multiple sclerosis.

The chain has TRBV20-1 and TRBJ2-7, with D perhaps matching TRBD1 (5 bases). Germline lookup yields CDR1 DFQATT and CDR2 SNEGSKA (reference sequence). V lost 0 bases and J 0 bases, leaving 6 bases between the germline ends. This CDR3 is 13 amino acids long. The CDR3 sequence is CSARETGSYEQYF. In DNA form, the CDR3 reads TGCAGTGCTAGAGAAACAGGCTCCTACGAGCAGTACTTC.

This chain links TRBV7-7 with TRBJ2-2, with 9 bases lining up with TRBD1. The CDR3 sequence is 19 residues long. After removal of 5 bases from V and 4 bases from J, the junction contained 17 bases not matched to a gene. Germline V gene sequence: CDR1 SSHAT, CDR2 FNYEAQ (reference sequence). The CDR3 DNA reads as TGTGCCAGCAGCCAGGGAGCGGGACAGGGCGAGTCGGGCACCGGGGAGCTGTTTTTT. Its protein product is CASSQGAGQGESGTGELFF.

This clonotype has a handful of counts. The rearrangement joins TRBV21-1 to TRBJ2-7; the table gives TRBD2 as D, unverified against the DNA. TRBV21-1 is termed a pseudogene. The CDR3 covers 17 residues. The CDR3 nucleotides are TGTGCCAGCAGCAAAGAGTCGACTAGCGGGGGAATTTGGGAGCAGTACTTC. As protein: CASSKESTSGGIWEQYF.